The 22 T cell receptor beta chains below all came from one sample that was sequenced in a study of beta chain features in type 1 diabetes. Study-level findings and limits: When Type 1 diabetes patients were examined, their TCRB CDR3s proved moderately but significantly shorter in all four CD4+ subsets.

Since all of the isolated RNA was reverse transcribed, expressed TCRB transcripts were what got sequenced. Profiled with immunoSEQ multiplex PCR; TCRdb holds only in-frame clones, not every one. The table has roughly 290,000 clones, 15% seen once. No cognate antigen is known for these TCRs. The sequencing input was naive CD4+ T cells from blood. The receptor set was obtained from a man younger than 35 with type 1 diabetes.

This clone has a handful of counts. V usage is TRBV5-1 and J usage is TRBJ1-1; D perhaps matches TRBD1 (6 bases). CDR1 and CDR2 (germline): SGHRS, YFSETQ. The CDR3 is 16 residues long. The ends were cut back, 6 bases at V and 0 bases at J, with 18 bases in the middle. The CDR3 region has the DNA TGCGCCAGCACCACCGCAGGGGTCCAGGTGAACACTGAAGCTTTCTTT. Amino acids: CASTTAGVQVNTEAFF.

The chain combines TRBV18 with TRBJ2-5; no firm D call. There are 11 residues in the CDR3. Germline loops: CDR1 KGHSH, CDR2 LQKENI. Trimming took off 6 bases at V and 3 bases at J, with 5 bases between the two ends. CDR3 sequence: CASSPEETQYF. The CDR3 nucleotides are TGTGCCAGCTCCCCGGAAGAGACCCAGTACTTC.

This clone was found a few times. The chain is built from TRBV19 and TRBJ2-7, with D possibly being TRBD1 (5 bases). The germline V and J ends were trimmed by 5 bases and 6 bases, with 20 bases remaining between them. Germline V gives CDR1 LNHDA, CDR2 SQIVND (reference sequence). The CDR3 covers 15 residues. CDR3 bases: TGTGCCAGTAGTCCGTGGACATCCGTGGGTTCCGAGCAGTACTTC. Encoded protein: CASSPWTSVGSEQYF.

This clone was seen more than once but under ten times. This chain connects TRBV5-1 to TRBJ1-2, with D possibly being TRBD1 (6 bases). V was clipped by 0 bases and J by 2 bases, with 14 bases between them. Germline V CDR1 and CDR2: SGHRS, YFSETQ. This CDR3 comprises 16 residues. The CDR3: CASSLANREPNYGYTF. The DNA for the CDR3 is TGCGCCAGCAGCTTGGCCAACAGGGAGCCAAACTATGGCTACACCTTC.

CDR3 sequence: CASSLAIYSRRDEAFF. As DNA, the CDR3 is TGTGCCAGCAGCTTAGCGATCTACTCCCGGCGGGATGAAGCTTTCTTT. The gene calls are TRBV7-8 and TRBJ1-1; D is unresolved. This CDR3 spans 16 amino acids. V gave up 0 bases and J gave up 7 bases, with 18 bases separating them. Germline loops: CDR1 SGHVS, CDR2 FQNEAQ.

This clone has only a few counts. The V gene is TRBV14, the J gene TRBJ1-2; D is ambiguous. Germline lookup yields CDR1 SGHDN and CDR2 FVKESK. V lost 7 bases and J lost 2, with 8 bases in between. This CDR3 is 12 amino acids long. The DNA of the CDR3 is TGTGCCAGCACGGCGGGGAACTATGGCTACACCTTC. Encoded protein: CASTAGNYGYTF.

The chain joins TRBV5-1 to TRBJ2-1, with a possible D match to TRBD2 (6 bases). Germline V gene data show CDR1 as SGHRS and CDR2 as YFSETQ. The CDR3 covers 16 residues. Trimming took off 0 bases at V and 2 bases at J, with 12 bases between the two ends. CDR3: CASSLGGVSAYNEQFF. The CDR3 nucleotides are TGCGCCAGCAGCTTGGGGGGGGTCTCAGCCTACAATGAGCAGTTCTTC.

V is TRBV7-2 and J is TRBJ2-2; 12 bases agree with TRBD2. Germline V gene sequence: CDR1 SGHTA, CDR2 FQGNSA. CDR3 length: 16 amino acids. Trimming removed 5 bases from V and 6 bases from J; junction bases left unmatched: 7. CDR3 DNA: TGTGCCAGCAGCGCCACTAGCGGGAGGTGGGCCGGGGAGCTGTTTTTT. This encodes CASSATSGRWAGELFF.

The chain links TRBV14 to TRBJ2-5, with TRBD1 matching over 9 bases. The DNA end is a closer match to TRBJ2-7, so the J assignment may be wrong. This CDR3 is built from 13 residues. Germline CDR1 SGHDN, CDR2 FVKESK. CDR3: CASSHRDRDEQYF. CDR3 DNA sequence: TGTGCCAGCAGCCACCGGGACAGGGACGAGCAGTACTTC.

This clone has a handful of counts. The V and J genes are TRBV25-1 and TRBJ2-3; 8 bases are shared with TRBD2. V lost 8 bases and J lost 1; bases outside the gene matches: 5. CDR1 MGHDK and CDR2 SYGVNS come from the germline V gene. The CDR3 totals 14 residues. The CDR3 nucleotides read TGTGCCAGCCAAAGCGGGGGACGCACAGATACGCAGTATTTT. This sequence encodes CASQSGGRTDTQYF. Supplemented by reference TRBV25-1 and TRBJ2-3, the full variable domain reads EADIYQTPRYLVIGTGKKITLECSQTMGHDKMYWYQQDPGMELHLIHYSYGVNSTEKGDLSSESTVSRIRTEHFPLTLESARPSHTSQYLCASQSGGRTDTQYFGPGTRLTVL.

This clone was seen more than once but under ten times. The chain uses TRBV6-1 and TRBJ2-1; weak D call: TRBD2 (5 bases). This CDR3 is 16 amino acids long. CDR1 is MNHNS, CDR2 SASEGT, per germline. Trimming took 0 bases from V and 6 from J, leaving 15 bases between them. CDR3 DNA: TGTGCCAGCAGTGAAGCGCTAGGCGGGTCAACCAATGAGCAGTTCTTC. The encoded protein is CASSEALGGSTNEQFF.

This clone was observed a few times. V is TRBV28 and J is TRBJ2-3, with 12 positions matching TRBD2. Germline V lookup: CDR1 MDHEN, CDR2 SYDVKM. The V and J ends lost 4 bases and 2 bases, in that order; junction bases with no gene match: 1. The CDR3 spans 15 residues. The CDR3 reads CASSSSGRVTDTQYF. The CDR3 nucleotides are TGTGCCAGCAGTTCTAGCGGGAGGGTCACAGATACGCAGTATTTT.

This chain links TRBV10-3 with TRBJ1-2, with unresolved D. This CDR3 comprises 13 residues. Per the germline V gene, CDR1 is ENHRY and CDR2 is SYGVKD. V was trimmed by 3 bases and J by 3 bases, leaving 8 bases between them. The CDR3 loop reads CAISDESYYGYTF. The CDR3, as DNA: TGTGCCATCAGTGACGAAAGCTACTATGGCTACACCTTC.

This clone occurred a few times. The chain carries TRBV5-1 and TRBJ2-7; D may be TRBD1 (5 bases). The V end lost 0 bases, the J end lost 4 bases, and 11 bases lay between the germline ends. The germline V gene has CDR1 SGHRS and CDR2 YFSETQ. There are 14 residues in the CDR3. The CDR3 nucleotides are TGCGCCAGCAGCTTGGGGACATTTTCTTACGAGCAGTACTTC. Residues: CASSLGTFSYEQYF.

This clone was observed a few times. DNA of the CDR3: TGTGCCAGCAACCCCGTGGGGAGGAGGCCAGATACGCAGTATTTT. Encoded protein: CASNPVGRRPDTQYF. The chain links TRBV11-2 to TRBJ2-3; D is perhaps TRBD2 (6 bases). V lost 7 bases and J lost 4, with 18 bases in between. CDR3 size: 15 residues. CDR1 and CDR2 (germline): SGHAT, FQNNGV.

This clone was found a few times. The chain links TRBV28 to TRBJ1-5; unclear D gene. The germline V gene encodes CDR1 MDHEN and CDR2 SYDVKM. The V and J ends lost 3 bases and 0 bases respectively, with 9 bases between them. The CDR3 runs 15 residues. The CDR3 DNA reads as TGTGCCAGCAGTTTTGGGCAGAGTAGCAATCAGCCCCAGCATTTT. Translated: CASSFGQSSNQPQHF. Full variable domain (remainder filled in from reference TRBV28 and TRBJ1-5): DVKVTQSSRYLVKRTGEKVFLECVQDMDHENMFWYRQDPGLGLRLIYFSYDVKMKEKGDIPEGYSVSREKKERFSLILESASTNQTSMYLCASSFGQSSNQPQHFGDGTRLSIL.

This clone was picked up a small number of times. The chain recombines TRBV29-1 with TRBJ2-5; D is uncertain. The CDR3 covers 13 residues. Germline assignment: CDR1 SQVTM and CDR2 ANQGSEA. Trimming pared 2 bases from V and 4 bases from J, leaving 11 bases between. Here the CDR3 DNA reads TGCAGCGTTGAATATCCGGGTATAGAGACCCAGTACTTC. Translated, it gives CSVEYPGIETQYF. The full variable domain, its missing parts supplied by reference TRBV29-1 and TRBJ2-5, is SAVISQKPSRDICQRGTSLTIQCQVDSQVTMMFWYRQQPGQSLTLIATANQGSEATYESGFVIDKFPISRPNLTFSTLTVSNMSPEDSSIYLCSVEYPGIETQYFGPGTRLLVL.

This clone was seen a single time. The chain is built from TRBV28 and TRBJ1-1; no definite D call. Germline values: CDR1 MDHEN, CDR2 SYDVKM. The CDR3 runs 13 residues. With 6 bases removed from V and 0 bases from J, the gap between germline ends came to 8 bases. As DNA, the CDR3 is TGTGCCAGCAGACCCGACTTGAACACTGAAGCTTTCTTT. Encoded protein: CASRPDLNTEAFF.

The genes are TRBV6-6 and TRBJ1-2; the D is unclear. Trimming took 3 bases from V and 3 from J, leaving 8 bases between them. This CDR3 region has 13 residues. Germline V gene sequence: CDR1 MNHNY, CDR2 SVGAGI (reference sequence). CDR3 in amino acids: CASSYGQDYGYTF. For the CDR3, the DNA is TGTGCCAGCAGTTATGGGCAAGACTATGGCTACACCTTC.

This clone was recorded a few times. This chain uses TRBV6-6 with TRBJ2-1; the match to TRBD2 covers 9 bases. The CDR3 runs to 15 residues. Germline CDR1 and CDR2: MNHNY and SVGAGI (reference sequence). The ends lost 7 bases at V and 0 bases at J; junction bases unmatched: 4. The CDR3 DNA sequence: TGTGCCAGCATCTCACTAGCGGGCTCCTACAATGAGCAGTTCTTC. Translating it yields CASISLAGSYNEQFF.

This clone has more than one count but fewer than ten. The rearrangement joins TRBV4-3 to TRBJ2-1, with TRBD1 identical over 12 bases. V trimming: 6 bases; J trimming: 7 bases; junction bases outside the gene matches: 13. Germline assignment: CDR1 LGHNA and CDR2 YSLEER. This CDR3 region has 17 residues. As DNA, the CDR3 is TGCGCCAGCAGTCGTATCCAGGGACAGGGGGCTGGGAATGAGCAGTTCTTC. Encoded protein: CASSRIQGQGAGNEQFF.

This chain links TRBV7-9 with TRBJ2-7, with 10 bases aligning to TRBD2. V shed 6 bases and J 1 base; nucleotides not matched to a gene: 9. Germline V gene sequence: CDR1 SEHNR, CDR2 FQNEAQ (reference sequence). The CDR3 is 16 amino acids. The CDR3 spells CASSFQQREGSYEQYF. CDR3 nucleotides: TGTGCCAGCAGTTTTCAACAGCGGGAGGGGTCCTACGAGCAGTACTTC.